These 6 T cell receptor beta chains share one sample of origin, sequenced in a study of T cells in Graves' hyperthyroidism and ophthalmopathy. TCR beta CDR3 sequences were amplified from RNA transcripts. Initially, a first-round RT-PCR of the TCR CDR3 employed the HTBI primer set. Each CDR3 protein is one row after TCRdb ran MiXCR on the multiplex PCR reads. The table includes 500,000 to 750,000 distinct CDR3 sequences, 14% detected once. Specimen: blood. All receptors come from a woman between 18 and 29 years old with Graves' ophthalmopathy.

This clonotype occurred a few times. The chain's CDR3 is CASSLGKGFLNYGYTF. The CDR3 DNA is TGTGCCAGCAGCTTAGGCAAGGGGTTTCTGAACTATGGCTACACCTTC. The V call is TRBV13, the J call TRBJ1-2, with a tentative D call TRBD1 (5 bases). The V and J ends lost 0 bases and 2 bases respectively, with 13 bases between them. The CDR3 covers 16 residues. Germline V gene data show CDR1 as PRHDT and CDR2 as FYEKMQ (reference sequence).

Points on this clonotype: One junction end does not reproduce the germline sequence, and a read error may be involved. J is TRBJ2-1 and V is TRBV5-4, with TRBD2 matching over 11 bases. CDR1 is SGHNT, CDR2 YYREEE, per germline (reference sequence). The CDR3 loop spans 17 amino acids. The CDR3: CASSSASGRISYNEQLF. The CDR3 nucleotides read TGTGCCAGCAGCTCCGCTAGCGGGAGGATCTCCTACAATGAGCAGCTCTTC.

The V and J genes are TRBV4-2 and TRBJ2-5, with 10 bases matching TRBD2. CDR3 size: 19 residues. Germline CDR1 reads LGHNA; CDR2 reads YNFKEQ. Trimming took 0 bases from V and 2 from J; bases not matched to a gene: 12. CDR3 region: CASSQDLIAGGSQQETQYF. CDR3 in DNA: TGTGCCAGCAGCCAAGATCTAATAGCGGGAGGATCCCAACAAGAGACCCAGTACTTC.

The V gene is TRBV19, the J gene TRBJ2-7; no clear D gene. The CDR3 runs 12 residues. Germline-derived CDR1 and CDR2 are LNHDA and SQIVND (reference sequence). The V end was cut by 3 bases, the J end by 6 bases, with 9 bases between. The CDR3 DNA is TGTGCCAGTAGTATCGGGTCGGGCGAGCAGTACTTC. Translation gives CASSIGSGEQYF.

This clonotype was counted a few times. The rearrangement uses TRBV24-1 and TRBJ1-1; D possibly corresponds to TRBD1 (5 bases). This CDR3 is built from 14 residues. CDR1 and CDR2 from the germline V gene are KGHDR and SFDVKD. V gave up 1 base and J gave up 0 bases, with 5 bases separating them. Written as DNA, the CDR3 is TGTGCCACCAGTGATTTCAGGGTGAACACTGAAGCTTTCTTT. Translating it yields CATSDFRVNTEAFF.

This clonotype was recorded a few times. This chain links TRBV18 with TRBJ1-1; 8 nucleotides line up with TRBD1. J lost 4 bases, V lost 1 base, and 11 bases had no gene match. Germline V gene data show CDR1 as KGHSH and CDR2 as LQKENI. This CDR3 has 17 residues. The DNA for the CDR3 is TGTGCCAGCTCACCACGCGACAGGGGAGAAGGTAGCACTGAAGCTTTCTTT. It yields the protein CASSPRDRGEGSTEAFF.